The 2 T cell receptor beta chains below all came from one sample that was sequenced in a study of monozygotic twins with inflammatory bowel disease (dated by TCRdb to between 2019 and 2020). Library construction relied on 5' RACE. The data were produced on an Illumina HiSeq 2500. TCRdb reprocessed the raw reads; every CDR3 protein sequence is a single record, and DNA is not supplied. The sample's table lists a count of some 300,000 distinct CDR3 sequences. The top ten clones comprise roughly 5.8% of the sample. Material for sequencing was blood. The receptors stem from a human donor with ulcerative colitis or Crohn's disease, or a healthy co-twin of an affected twin (not recorded which).

The chain couples TRBV29-1 to TRBJ2-7. CDR1 and CDR2 (germline): SQVTM, ANQGSEA. The length of the CDR3 is 12 residues. The chain's CDR3 is CSVTGGPYEQYF.

The rearrangement uses TRBV7-9 and TRBJ2-7. CDR1 and CDR2 (germline): SEHNR, FQNEAQ (reference sequence). The CDR3 totals 14 residues. This chain's CDR3 is CASSLTAGSYEQYF.